The next 24 T cell receptor beta chains were all read from a single sample in a study of Ad26.COV2.S vaccination and SARS-CoV-2 variants (dated by TCRdb to about 2021). The library came from the immunoSEQ multiplex PCR assay. The table comes from immuneACCESS by way of TCRdb, which keeps in-frame sequences with V and J called. Part of the clones is missing from these tables; in studies checked, under half for an unresolved V gene and the rest for unknown reasons. The table for this sample lists 440,000 or so clones; 80% to 90% of them were counted only once. About 1.5% of the sample belongs to the ten largest clones. The sample's treatment or condition label, in plain terms: over 15 received Ad26.COV2.S at low or high dose, single or two shots; 5 received placebo; per-sample allocation not given. Repertoires of vaccine and placebo recipients were sequenced from samples taken on day 63 after the first injection.

This material consisted of peripheral blood, taken in a trial of Ad26.COV2.S vaccine versus placebo. The source is a person between 18 and 65 years old who received the Ad26.COV2.S COVID-19 vaccine or a placebo.

V gene TRBV28 combines with J gene TRBJ2-7, with 9 nucleotides matching TRBD1. This CDR3 has 13 residues. With V trimmed by 6 bases and J by 6 bases, 6 bases remained unmatched. In germline, CDR1 is MDHEN, CDR2 SYDVKM. The CDR3 spells CASRAGTGIEQYF. CDR3 DNA sequence: TGTGCCAGCAGGGCCGGGACAGGGATCGAGCAGTACTTC.

This chain connects TRBV5-8 to TRBJ2-1, with 8 nucleotides matching TRBD1. J gave up 7 bases and V 4 bases, and 4 bases lay outside the gene matches. The CDR3 covers 13 residues. The V gene's germline CDR1 is SGHTS and CDR2 YDEGEE. CDR3 coding DNA: TGTGCCAGCAGCAGGACAGGGTGGAATGAGCAGTTCTTC. It specifies CASSRTGWNEQFF.

The V and J genes are TRBV4-2 and TRBJ1-5; D uncertain. Germline assignment: CDR1 LGHNA and CDR2 YNFKEQ. This CDR3 is 20 amino acids long. Trimming removed 0 bases from V and 6 bases from J, with 27 bases in between. The DNA for the CDR3 is TGTGCCAGCAGCCAAGATTTAATCTTTGGGCTATCCGGCCCGCGTCAGCCCCAGCATTTT. Its protein product is CASSQDLIFGLSGPRQPQHF.

The V and J genes are TRBV7-3 and TRBJ2-1, with 8 nucleotides matching TRBD2. The CDR3 length is 17 residues. J was trimmed by 4 bases and V by 1 base; bases with no gene match: 9. Germline assignment: CDR1 SGHTA and CDR2 FQGTGA. CDR3 residues: CASSLSIVTSGYNEQFF. The DNA of the CDR3 is TGTGCCAGCAGCTTAAGTATTGTTACTAGCGGATACAATGAGCAGTTCTTC.

This clone was seen only a few times. The chain recombines TRBV2 with TRBJ2-3; 8 bases are a match to TRBD1. The CDR3 has 14 amino acids. From germline, CDR1 is SNHLY and CDR2 FYNNEI. V lost 4 bases, J lost 8 bases, and 8 bases stayed unmatched. The CDR3: CASSGTGRRGTQYF. The CDR3 DNA reads TGTGCCAGCAGTGGGACAGGGAGACGCGGTACGCAGTATTTT.

This chain uses TRBV7-9 with TRBJ1-4; 7 nucleotides line up with TRBD1. V was pared by 1 base and J by 5 bases, with 4 bases of the junction left unmatched. The CDR3 runs to 15 residues. The germline CDR1 and CDR2 sequences are SEHNR and FQNEAQ (reference sequence). CDR3 sequence: CASSLDPGQNEKLFF. The CDR3 nucleotides read TGTGCCAGCAGCTTAGACCCGGGACAGAATGAAAAACTGTTTTTT.

The rearrangement links TRBV7-2 to TRBJ2-7; TRBD1 is a possible D gene (5 bases). There are 16 residues in the CDR3. In germline, CDR1 is SGHTA, CDR2 FQGNSA. Trimming pared 3 bases from V and 0 bases from J, leaving 15 bases between. As DNA, the CDR3 is TGTGCCAGCAGCTTCCTGCAGGGTTTAAGCTCCTACGAGCAGTACTTC. The encoded protein is CASSFLQGLSSYEQYF.

This clone appeared once. The V call is TRBV28, the J call TRBJ1-3; no reliable D call. The germline V and J ends were trimmed by 1 base and 3 bases, with 10 bases remaining between them. This CDR3 is 15 amino acids long. In germline, CDR1 is MDHEN, CDR2 SYDVKM. The CDR3 DNA sequence: TGTGCCAGCAGTTTATCGGGGAAACGTGGAAACACCATATATTTT. Its translation is CASSLSGKRGNTIYF.

The rearrangement links TRBV7-9 to TRBJ2-3; 8 nucleotides align to TRBD2. The junction had 8 bases not matched to a gene; V was cut back by 3 bases and J by 0 bases. The CDR3 covers 17 residues. Germline V CDR1 and CDR2: SEHNR, FQNEAQ (reference sequence). The CDR3 bases are TGTGCCAGCAGCTTCGTTGTTAGCGGGGCTAGCACAGATACGCAGTATTTT. It yields the protein CASSFVVSGASTDTQYF.

This chain links TRBV6-6 with TRBJ1-2, with unresolved D. The CDR3 has 15 amino acids. The germline gives CDR1 MNHNY, CDR2 SVGAGI (reference sequence). Trimming removed 0 bases at V and 6 bases at J, with 14 bases between. The chain's CDR3 is CASSYSGFPRNGYTF. Here the CDR3 DNA reads TGTGCCAGCAGTTACTCGGGATTCCCGAGGAATGGCTACACCTTC.

The rearrangement uses TRBV5-1 and TRBJ2-2; the D is unclear. Trimming pared 5 bases from V and 6 bases from J, leaving 5 bases between. The CDR3 consists of 11 residues. CDR1 SGHRS and CDR2 YFSETQ come from the germline V gene. In nucleotides, the CDR3 is TGCGCCAGCAGAGAGGCCGGGGAGCTGTTTTTT. Translating gives CASREAGELFF.

The CDR3 sequence: CASSGPGQGDTGYGYTF. CDR3 in DNA: TGTGCCAGCAGTGGCCCGGGCCAGGGGGACACTGGGTATGGCTACACCTTC. This chain connects TRBV6-1 to TRBJ1-2, with 7 bases matching TRBD1. The CDR3 spans 17 residues. From germline, CDR1 is MNHNS and CDR2 SASEGT. Trimming removed 4 bases from V and 5 bases from J; junction bases left unmatched: 16.

The CDR3 reads CASSGSPGALTFLAQYF. The CDR3, as DNA: TGTGCCAGCAGCGGTTCACCAGGGGCCCTGACCTTTTTGGCCCAGTACTTC. The chain combines TRBV7-2 with TRBJ2-5; D might be TRBD1 (6 bases). The CDR3 runs to 17 residues. V lost 5 bases to trimming and J lost 9 bases, with 28 bases between them. Germline V CDR1 and CDR2: SGHTA, FQGNSA.

The gene calls are TRBV10-3 and TRBJ2-3; the D is unclear. The CDR3 runs to 15 residues. V lost 1 base and J lost 1, with 9 bases in between. Germline V CDR1 and CDR2: ENHRY, SYGVKD. CDR3 residues: CAISEWALGTDTQYF. The CDR3 DNA is TGTGCCATCAGTGAGTGGGCCCTTGGCACAGATACGCAGTATTTT.

The CDR3 sequence: CASTDRQGATGNTIYF. The CDR3 DNA is TGTGCCAGCACCGACCGTCAGGGGGCCACTGGAAACACCATATATTTT. This rearrangement joins TRBV7-9 to TRBJ1-3, with 8 positions matching TRBD1. The CDR3 sequence is 16 residues long. Per the germline V gene, CDR1 is SEHNR and CDR2 is FQNEAQ (reference sequence). With V trimmed by 7 bases and J by 2 bases, 10 bases remained unmatched.

This clone was observed a few times. Additional DNA sequences in this sample encode the identical CDR3. V is TRBV28 and J is TRBJ1-4; D remains ambiguous. Germline V lookup: CDR1 MDHEN, CDR2 SYDVKM. This CDR3 spans 15 amino acids. Trimming removed 1 base at V and 0 bases at J, with 6 bases between. The CDR3 DNA reads TGTGCCAGCAGTTTATATGGGTCAACTAATGAAAAACTGTTTTTT. Protein sequence: CASSLYGSTNEKLFF.

The chain has TRBV3-1 (or the pseudogene TRBV3-2) and TRBJ1-1; D may be TRBD1 (5 bases). Trimming shortened V by 4 bases and J by 5 bases, and 14 bases separated the two germline ends. This CDR3 is 14 amino acids long. CDR1 and CDR2 from the germline V gene are LGHDT and YNNKEL (reference sequence). CDR3 sequence reads: CASSPGGGGTEAFF. The CDR3 DNA sequence: TGTGCCAGCAGCCCCGGTGGGGGGGGAACTGAAGCTTTCTTT.

The CDR3 DNA is TGTGCCAGCAGCCGCCGGAGGAACACTGAAGCTTTCTTT. It is translated as CASSRRRNTEAFF. The chain is built from TRBV6-5 and TRBJ1-1; D remains unclear. The CDR3 is 13 residues long. In germline, CDR1 is MNHEY, CDR2 SVGAGI. Trimming took 6 bases from V and 1 from J, leaving 9 bases between them.

The rearrangement joins TRBV9 to TRBJ1-4; 7 nucleotides agree with TRBD1. The length of the CDR3 is 14 residues. Germline CDR1 and CDR2: SGDLS and YYNGEE. V lost 3 bases to trimming and J lost 4 bases; unmatched junction nucleotides: 3. The CDR3 loop is CASSDRGNNEKLFF. The CDR3 DNA reads TGTGCCAGCAGCGACAGGGGAAATAATGAAAAACTGTTTTTT.

This chain uses TRBV6-6 with TRBJ1-3; no clear D. This CDR3 has 14 amino acids. The germline gives CDR1 MNHNY, CDR2 SVGAGI (reference sequence). V was cut by 5 bases and J by 4 bases, with 12 bases left in between. The CDR3: CASSAAHVGNTIYF. The CDR3 nucleotides read TGTGCCAGCAGTGCCGCCCACGTCGGAAACACCATATATTTT.

This clone was recorded once. This chain links TRBV7-6 with TRBJ1-4; no clear D gene. This CDR3 is built from 14 residues. Deletions cut 4 bases from V and 4 bases from J, with 10 bases between. Germline V gives CDR1 SGHVS, CDR2 FNYEAQ. The CDR3: CASSSGNGNEKLFF. DNA of the CDR3: TGTGCCAGCAGCTCCGGCAACGGTAATGAAAAACTGTTTTTT.

The gene calls are TRBV5-8 and TRBJ1-5, with 7 bases matching TRBD1. J lost 0 bases, V lost 6 bases, and 9 bases had no gene match. CDR3 length: 16 amino acids. The V gene's germline CDR1 is SGHTS and CDR2 YDEGEE. In DNA form, the CDR3 reads TGTGCCAGCACCGTACAGACAGGGTATAGCAATCAGCCCCAGCATTTT. Translation: CASTVQTGYSNQPQHF.

The V call is TRBV12-3 or TRBV12-4, the J call TRBJ2-7; D remains ambiguous. V was clipped by 1 base and J by 8 bases, with 9 bases between them. The CDR3 has 12 residues. The CDR3 region has the DNA TGTGCCAGCAGTTTAGAAGCGCTTCAGCAGTACTTC. Translating it yields CASSLEALQQYF.

This chain connects TRBV6-2 or TRBV6-3 to TRBJ2-1, with D possibly being TRBD2 (7 bases). The length of the CDR3 is 16 residues. V lost 5 bases, J lost 8 bases, and 22 bases lay in between. Germline assignment: CDR1 MNHEY and CDR2 SVGEGT. CDR3 in amino acids: CASSPLGGGPIDEQFF. The CDR3 region has the DNA TGTGCCAGCAGTCCCCTTGGGGGGGGGCCTATCGATGAGCAGTTCTTC.